This T cell receptor beta chain was recorded in a study of early T cells in non-severe SARS-CoV-2 infection (dated by TCRdb to 2020 to 2023). Regarding the research as a whole: Because TCR sequencing relied on bulk RNA taken from unsorted whole blood, pairing of alpha and beta chains was not possible. Results and caveats for the whole study, not just this receptor: VDJdb matching was skewed toward anti-spike CD8 responses, so virus-specific expansions were likely underestimated and private and CD4 specificities were missed.

Libraries were prepared through 5' RACE. The sequencer was a NextSeq 500. To correct for sequencing error and PCR bias, the TCR library protocol tagged individual cDNA molecules with unique molecular identifiers. Both TCR alpha and beta chains were sequenced, and tight co-correlation was observed between alpha and beta sequence abundances in each sample. In the source study's methods: Decombinator V4 was used to perform V gene, J gene and CDR3 annotation of TCR sequences. TCRs were defined as expanded if a significant change between any two time points was detected under a Poisson model with p below 0.0001. Abundances of TCRs were expressed as counts per million after normalisation to the total number of TCRs sequenced in each sample. TRAV1-2 paired with TRAJ12, TRAJ20 or TRAJ33 defined MAIT TCRs, while TRAV10 paired with TRAJ18 defined iNKT TCRs. VDJdb, accessed 1 November 2021, was searched for CMV, EBV and SARS-CoV-2 annotated TCRs, with TCRs annotated for multiple antigens excluded. The public reads were reanalyzed by TCRdb: fastp trimming at Q25, MiXCR alignment, in-frame beta chains only. Rows are unified per CDR3 protein, each entry keeping the most common DNA and genes. None of the V and J calls come from the authors' own analysis; TCRdb made them. The sample table holds 70,000 or so distinct CDR3 sequences, of which around an eighth were seen once. The ten most abundant clones make up about 1.3% of the sample.

Set within a cohort of healthcare workers in London, UK, this nested case-control study involved weekly PCR testing of nasopharyngeal swabs along with blood sampling. Healthcare workers were recruited between 23 and 31 March 2020, during the week of the UK lockdown, and were followed weekly for up to roughly 16 weeks. V gives up 1 base and J gives up 4 bases, and the segment between their germline ends measures 11 bases. The CDR3, from cysteine to phenylalanine, totals 14 residues. This entry keeps only the CDR3 DNA: 42 bases, framed from base 1. As encoded in the germline V gene, CDR1 is MDHEN while CDR2 is SYDVKM. This clonotype showed up many times. Its antigen is currently not known. Base qualities are missing; no much larger clone stands one base away.

Sequenced sample: whole blood. The V gene is TRBV28 and the J gene is TRBJ2-7, with the identity of the D gene unclear. The TCR was taken from an adult who was a healthcare worker with PCR-confirmed SARS-CoV-2 infection or an uninfected control (not recorded which). The DNA sequence is TGTGCCAGCAGTTTATATGACAAGTATTACGAGCAGTACTTC. Its protein is CASSLYDKYYEQYF. Beyond the CDR3, the reference TRBV28 and TRBJ2-7 genes provide the residues; the full variable domain reads: DVKVTQSSRYLVKRTGEKVFLECVQDMDHENMFWYRQDPGLGLRLIYFSYDVKMKEKGDIPEGYSVSREKKERFSLILESASTNQTSMYLCASSLYDKYYEQYFGPGTRLTVT.